The 14 T cell receptor beta chains listed next were all sequenced from one sample in a study of T-cell memory formation after mild COVID-19. One entry per CDR3 protein results from TCRdb running MiXCR on the 5' RACE reads. The repertoire holds approximately 100,000 distinct CDR3 sequences, around 12% seen once, with around 30% in the top ten. The specimen sequenced was PBMCs or a T cell subset sorted from them (not recorded which). All receptors come from an adult woman who had mild COVID-19 (a few samples of this study predate the infection). Cell type and time point are not known.

The V gene is TRBV12-3 or TRBV12-4, the J gene TRBJ1-2; D is ambiguous. V lost 3 bases and J lost 4, with 15 bases in between. The CDR3 extends over 15 amino acids. CDR3 coding DNA: TGTGCCAGCAGTTTGAATGGGCAGACCGGCTATGGCTACACCTTC. It yields the protein CASSLNGQTGYGYTF.

J is TRBJ2-7 and V is TRBV20-1; TRBD1 agrees at 7 bases. The CDR3 covers 15 residues. V lost 4 bases and J lost 3; bases outside the gene matches: 12. Germline V gene sequence: CDR1 DFQATT, CDR2 SNEGSKA (reference sequence). The CDR3: CSANQLGTVNYEQYF. The CDR3 coding sequence is TGCAGTGCTAACCAGCTCGGGACAGTTAACTACGAGCAGTACTTC.

This clonotype was detected many times. This chain uses TRBV5-6 with TRBJ2-3, with D perhaps matching TRBD1 (5 bases). V lost 0 bases, J lost 1 base, and 12 bases lay in between. The V gene's germline CDR1 is SGHDT and CDR2 YYEEEE. CDR3 length: 16 residues. The CDR3 is CASSLEGVRGTDTQYF. The CDR3 nucleotides read TGTGCCAGCAGCTTGGAAGGGGTTAGGGGCACAGATACGCAGTATTTT.

The V gene is TRBV29-1, the J gene TRBJ2-2, with D uncertain. CDR3 length: 15 residues. Germline V lookup: CDR1 SQVTM, CDR2 ANQGSEA. V dropped 1 base and J dropped 7 bases, with 16 bases sitting between them. CDR3 bases: TGCAGCGTTGAAGTTCCCCAATTAGCTGGCGGGGAGCTGTTTTTT. This gives the protein CSVEVPQLAGGELFF.

The sample holds a few counts of this clonotype. The genes are TRBV5-6 and TRBJ2-3, with D possibly being TRBD1 or TRBD2 (5 bases each). Deletions cut 3 bases from V and 6 bases from J, with 11 bases between. Germline loops: CDR1 SGHDT, CDR2 YYEEEE. The CDR3 spans 13 residues. The CDR3 bases are TGTGCCAGCAGCTCGGGGCCGACGGATACGCAGTATTTT. This codes for CASSSGPTDTQYF.

This clonotype was detected only a few times. J is TRBJ1-4 and V is TRBV9, with 7 bases that match TRBD1. Per the germline V gene, CDR1 is SGDLS and CDR2 is YYNGEE. Losses at the gene ends were 3 bases for V and 10 bases for J; bases not matched to a gene: 3. CDR3 size: 12 residues. The CDR3 is CASSARGGKLFF. Here the CDR3 DNA reads TGTGCCAGCAGCGCCAGGGGGGGAAAACTGTTTTTT.

This clonotype showed up just a few times. This chain uses TRBV5-1 with TRBJ2-2, with no clear D. The CDR3 spans 16 residues. CDR1 and CDR2 (germline): SGHRS, YFSETQ. Trimming shortened V by 6 bases and J by 4 bases, and 19 bases separated the two germline ends. CDR3 nucleotide sequence: TGCGCCAGCAAATCCGAGCCCTTCCCCTTCACCGGGGAGCTGTTTTTT. Its protein product is CASKSEPFPFTGELFF.

The J gene is TRBJ2-3, the V gene TRBV3-1; 10 bases are shared with TRBD2. V was pared by 2 bases and J by 5 bases, with 4 bases of the junction left unmatched. From germline, CDR1 is LGHDT and CDR2 YNNKEL (reference sequence). This CDR3 comprises 15 residues. DNA for the CDR3: TGTGCCAGCAGCCAACGCGCTAGCGGGGGAGATACGCAGTATTTT. This codes for CASSQRASGGDTQYF.

This clonotype was counted many times. The chain employs TRBV7-9 and TRBJ2-1; 13 bases match TRBD2. CDR1 is SEHNR and CDR2 is FQNEAQ in the germline V gene (reference sequence). V was pared by 5 bases and J by 5 bases, with 3 bases of the junction left unmatched. The CDR3 is 15 residues long. The CDR3 DNA reads TGTGCCAGCAGCCCGGGGACTAGCGGGAACAATGAGCAGTTCTTC. This encodes CASSPGTSGNNEQFF.

This clonotype was recorded at least ten times. The V gene is TRBV4-2, the J gene TRBJ2-5, with 7 bases fitting TRBD2. From germline, CDR1 is LGHNA and CDR2 YNFKEQ. The J segment lost 5 bases and the V segment lost 1 base, leaving 4 bases of the junction unmatched. CDR3 length: 14 residues. Here the CDR3 reads CASSQGEGGETQYF. The CDR3 nucleotides are TGTGCCAGCAGCCAAGGGGAGGGTGGGGAGACCCAGTACTTC.

The chain couples TRBV28 to TRBJ1-2, with D possibly being TRBD1 (5 bases). The CDR3 is 17 amino acids. The V gene's germline CDR1 is MDHEN and CDR2 SYDVKM. V shed 6 bases and J shed 6 bases, with 26 bases lying between them. The CDR3 DNA reads TGTGCCAGCAGCCCTCCCTTAGGCAGGGAAATTTGGAATGGCTACACCTTC. Its translation is CASSPPLGREIWNGYTF.

This chain joins TRBV7-9 and TRBJ2-4, with TRBD2 matching over 9 bases. The CDR3 is made up of 15 amino acids. V lost 5 bases to trimming and J lost 4 bases; unmatched junction nucleotides: 6. Germline lookup yields CDR1 SEHNR and CDR2 FQNEAQ (reference sequence). In DNA form, the CDR3 reads TGTGCCAGCAGCACCAGGACTAGCGAAAAAAACATTCAGTACTTC. It specifies CASSTRTSEKNIQYF.

The chain combines TRBV25-1 with TRBJ2-1, with no clear D. The CDR3 is made up of 16 amino acids. Trimming stripped 3 bases from V and 0 bases from J, with 12 bases between. Germline V gene sequence: CDR1 MGHDK, CDR2 SYGVNS. CDR3 sequence: CASSDWQISSYNEQFF. Written as DNA, the CDR3 is TGTGCCAGCAGTGATTGGCAGATTAGCTCCTACAATGAGCAGTTCTTC.

The chain employs TRBV7-9 and TRBJ2-7; TRBD1 agrees at 9 bases. This CDR3 has 16 amino acids. V trimming: 5 bases; J trimming: 1 base; junction bases outside the gene matches: 9. Looked up from germline, CDR1 is SEHNR and CDR2 is FQNEAQ (reference sequence). The CDR3 coding sequence is TGTGCCAGCAGCCCTTCCGGGACAGGGAGATCCTACGAGCAGTACTTC. It specifies CASSPSGTGRSYEQYF.